The clone carrying this T cell receptor beta chain is medium-sized in the sample. Antigen unknown. This entry comes from a study of T cell repertoires in aging, cancer and after chemotherapy. Study results and caveats: Age-matched healthy donors had significantly more diverse, less clonal blood TCR repertoires than untreated cancer patients. In each cancer cohort, median generation probability increased across chemotherapy, suggesting thymic output rebounded.

Amplification of TCR beta used genomic DNA extracted from peripheral blood. TRB rearrangements spanning V, D and J were amplified using mixed TRB-A/B primers. TCRdb redid the calling of the multiplex PCR reads with MiXCR, one entry per CDR3 protein. This sample has about 3,000 distinct CDR3 sequences, with about 25% found just once. Germline values: CDR1 SGHKS, CDR2 YYEKEE (reference sequence). V was clipped by 4 bases and J by 5 bases; unmatched bases: 8. This CDR3 has 14 residues. Sequencing was carried out using blood. The gene calls are TRBV5-5 and TRBJ2-5; 7 positions match TRBD1. The TCR sequence derives from a human donor in good health. CDR3 loop: CASSGVTGPETQYF. The CDR3 nucleotides are TGTGCCAGCAGCGGAGTGACAGGGCCGGAGACCCAGTACTTC.